The clone carrying this T cell receptor (beta chain) came up a few times. In the PCR, 60 Vbeta and 13 Jbeta primers were used. Sequenced by immunoSEQ multiplex PCR; TCRdb stores in-frame clones only, minus some. The sample records about 55,000 clones, roughly 80% being singletons. This specimen belongs to a study of cytomegalovirus exposure and HLA in healthy donors. This CDR3 has 16 amino acids. Germline V gives CDR1 ENHRY, CDR2 SYGVKD. V dropped 7 bases and J dropped 7 bases, with 25 bases sitting between them. V usage is TRBV10-3 and J usage is TRBJ1-2; D unclear. This clonotype was obtained from a man aged 25 to 40 in good health and CMV-seronegative. The specimen sequenced was PBMCs. DNA of the CDR3: TGTGCCATCAATCGGGGAGAATCAGAGATTTTTCTTGGCTACACCTTC. Encoded protein: CAINRGESEIFLGYTF.